This T cell receptor (beta chain) was obtained from a study of T-cell reconstitution after alpha-beta-depleted transplantation in children. Germline V gene sequence: CDR1 SGHRS, CDR2 YFSETQ. Deletions cut 0 bases from V and 10 bases from J, with 17 bases between. This CDR3 is built from 15 residues. TCRbeta library construction was performed incorporating unique molecular identifiers. Using its own MiXCR run on the PCR reads, TCRdb lists one record per CDR3 protein. The repertoire consists of approximately 800,000 distinct CDR3 sequences, with around 15% occurring once and the leading ten covering around 4.5%.

The TCR comes from a male patient younger than 18 who had a stem cell transplant for acute lymphoblastic leukemia, so the T cells may come from the graft donor. The rearrangement joins TRBV5-1 to TRBJ2-1; D may be TRBD1 (5 bases). This material consisted of PBMCs, mostly from graft donor cells, taken 360 days after TCRalphabeta/CD19-depleted stem cell transplant. In DNA, the CDR3 is TGCGCCAGCAGCTTGGAAGGCCAGGGCGGAAGGGAGCAGTTCTTC. It translates to CASSLEGQGGREQFF.